This record looks at one T cell receptor (beta chain) sequence and its context. Its target is unknown. These data belong to a study of somatic mutations in cytotoxic T cells in rheumatoid arthritis. Notes on the study in general: Unlike healthy controls, rheumatoid arthritis patients had CD8+ clonality that increased with age.

Produced via immunoSEQ multiplex PCR; TCRdb's table is partial and in-frame only. The sample includes about 23,000 clones, nearly 80% of them seen just once. V lost 7 bases and J 2 bases, leaving 17 bases between the germline ends. From germline, CDR1 is SEHNR and CDR2 FQNEAQ (reference sequence). CDR3 length: 15 amino acids. The V gene is TRBV7-9, the J gene TRBJ2-5; D perhaps matches TRBD1 (5 bases). The receptor was isolated from an adult with rheumatoid arthritis. Material for sequencing was CD8+ T cells sorted from blood. The DNA for the CDR3 is TGTGCCAGCACCCGAAGTGCGGACATACAAGAGACCCAGTACTTC. Translation: CASTRSADIQETQYF.